The 30 T cell receptor beta chains below come from one sample, sequenced in a study of T cells in Graves' hyperthyroidism and ophthalmopathy. Amplified TCR beta CDR3 regions came from RNA transcripts. First-round RT-PCR targeting the TCR CDR3 was performed with the HTBI primer set. Each CDR3 protein gets one entry after TCRdb re-called the multiplex PCR reads with MiXCR. The table records approximately 530,000 distinct CDR3 sequences, over 15% of them present only once. Sequenced input: blood. These receptors were collected from a young woman with Graves' hyperthyroidism.

With respect to this clonotype: Being one base from a much bigger clone, this may be a read error. V and J are TRBV4-3 and TRBJ1-1, with 7 nucleotides matching TRBD1. CDR1 LGHNA and CDR2 YSLEER come from the germline V gene. This CDR3 comprises 16 residues. The CDR3 nucleotides are TGCGCCAGCAGCCAATTCACGGGACAGATGAACACTGAAGCTTACTTT. Protein product: CASSQFTGQMNTEAYF.

This clonotype was recorded many times. The chain links TRBV20-1 to TRBJ1-2, with D perhaps TRBD1 (6 bases). Germline CDR1 is DFQATT and CDR2 is SNEGSKA (reference sequence). The V and J ends lost 6 bases and 0 bases respectively, with 11 bases between them. The CDR3 has 13 amino acids. The CDR3 is CSAPRGSNYGYTF. DNA for the CDR3: TGCAGTGCCCCAAGGGGGTCTAACTATGGCTACACCTTC.

This clonotype was found a few times. The chain links TRBV4-1 to TRBJ1-4; tentative D call: TRBD1 (5 bases). The ends were cut back, 2 bases at V and 4 bases at J, with 26 bases in the middle. The CDR3 runs 20 residues. In germline, CDR1 is MGHRA, CDR2 YSYEKL. CDR3 protein: CASSQPRGMAKPRYNEKLFF. CDR3 DNA sequence: TGCGCCAGCAGCCAACCTCGGGGGATGGCGAAGCCTCGATATAATGAAAAACTGTTTTTT.

This clonotype was counted ten times or more. The chain recombines TRBV2 with TRBJ1-3, with 7 nucleotides matching TRBD1. From germline, CDR1 is SNHLY and CDR2 FYNNEI. With 0 bases clipped from V and 4 bases from J, the junction kept 3 bases outside the gene matches. The CDR3 runs to 15 residues. This CDR3 is CASSEAGGDGNTIYF. CDR3 bases: TGTGCCAGCAGTGAAGCAGGGGGCGACGGAAACACCATATATTTT. Together with reference TRBV2 and TRBJ1-3, the CDR3 gives the full variable domain: EPEVTQTPSHQVTQMGQEVILRCVPISNHLYFYWYRQILGQKVEFLVSFYNNEISEKSEIFDDQFSVERPDGSNFTLKIRSTKLEDSAMYFCASSEAGGDGNTIYFGEGSWLTVV.

In its sample, this clonotype was seen many times. The chain combines TRBV3-1 with TRBJ2-5; a weak D match, TRBD1 (6 bases). Germline CDR1 and CDR2: LGHDT and YNNKEL (reference sequence). CDR3 length: 16 amino acids. Trimming pared 5 bases from V and 2 bases from J, leaving 18 bases between. CDR3 in amino acids: CASSVPRQGLQETQYF. DNA for the CDR3: TGTGCCAGCAGCGTTCCGAGGCAGGGGCTGCAAGAGACCCAGTACTTC.

This chain joins TRBV19 and TRBJ2-6; no clear D. The CDR3 consists of 15 residues. Trimming removed 1 base from V and 0 bases from J, with 4 bases in between. From germline, CDR1 is LNHDA and CDR2 SQIVND (reference sequence). The CDR3 loop reads CASSIGHSGANVLTF. The CDR3 DNA reads as TGTGCCAGTAGTATAGGACACTCTGGGGCCAACGTCCTGACTTTC.

The CDR3 loop is CASSSIRGSYEQYF. CDR3 DNA: TGTGCCAGCAGCTCTATTCGGGGCTCCTACGAGCAGTACTTC. J is TRBJ2-7 and V is TRBV11-2; possible D gene TRBD2, 5 bases. From germline, CDR1 is SGHAT and CDR2 FQNNGV. The CDR3 has 14 residues. The germline V and J ends were trimmed by 4 bases and 0 bases, with 10 bases remaining between them.

This clonotype was seen only a few times. V usage is TRBV9 and J usage is TRBJ2-7; 8 bases line up with TRBD2. This CDR3 contains 17 residues. Losses at the gene ends were 4 bases for V and 3 bases for J; bases not matched to a gene: 15. Germline CDR1 reads SGDLS; CDR2 reads YYNGEE. The DNA of the CDR3 is TGTGCCAGCAGCCCTCTTAGAAGCGGGAGTCTTCTCTACGAGCAGTACTTC. Encoded protein: CASSPLRSGSLLYEQYF.

In nucleotides, the CDR3 is TGTGCCAGTAGCGGGGCACGTCTTAGCACAGATACGCAGTATTTT. Protein: CASSGARLSTDTQYF. This chain connects TRBV19 to TRBJ2-3; either TRBD1 or TRBD2 may supply D (5 bases each). There are 15 residues in the CDR3. The V gene's germline CDR1 is LNHDA and CDR2 SQIVND (reference sequence). Trimming pared 6 bases from V and 0 bases from J, leaving 13 bases between.

This clonotype was seen repeatedly, ten times or more. The rearrangement links TRBV5-5 to TRBJ1-1; possible D gene TRBD1, 6 bases. Trimming took off 4 bases at V and 2 bases at J, with 12 bases between the two ends. The CDR3 consists of 14 residues. Per the germline V gene, CDR1 is SGHKS and CDR2 is YYEKEE (reference sequence). CDR3 nucleotides: TGTGCCAGCAGCCGACGACAGGCCAACACTGAAGCTTTCTTT. Its protein product is CASSRRQANTEAFF.

This clonotype was counted a few times. The rearrangement uses TRBV15 and TRBJ1-5; weak D call: TRBD1 (6 bases). Germline V gene data show CDR1 as LNHNV and CDR2 as YYDKDF (reference sequence). V lost 0 bases to trimming and J lost 8 bases, with 17 bases between them. The CDR3 has 16 residues. DNA for the CDR3: TGTGCCACCAGCAGAGAACGCAGGGGAGGTATGGAGCCCCAGCATTTT. Encoded protein: CATSRERRGGMEPQHF.

The rearrangement joins TRBV10-2 to TRBJ2-2, with 9 bases matching TRBD1. The junction had 5 bases not matched to a gene; V was cut back by 6 bases and J by 6 bases. The CDR3 contains 14 residues. Germline lookup yields CDR1 WSHSY and CDR2 SAAADI. CDR3 residues: CASSRDRESGELFF. CDR3 in DNA: TGCGCCAGCAGCCGGGACAGGGAGTCCGGGGAGCTGTTTTTT.

This clonotype has more than one count but fewer than ten. The rearrangement links TRBV6-1 to TRBJ1-6; D not certain. Germline assignment: CDR1 MNHNS and CDR2 SASEGT. The CDR3 loop spans 14 amino acids. Deletions cut 0 bases from V and 7 bases from J, with 7 bases between. Written as DNA, the CDR3 is TGTGCCAGCAGTGAAGCCTGGGAGAATTCACCCCTCCACTTT. It yields the protein CASSEAWENSPLHF.

The table lists this clonotype with many counts. This chain connects TRBV20-1 to TRBJ2-5; 9 nucleotides line up with TRBD2. The CDR3 is 17 residues long. The junction had 13 bases not matched to a gene; V was cut back by 0 bases and J by 5 bases. Germline V CDR1 and CDR2: DFQATT, SNEGSKA (reference sequence). CDR3 nucleotide sequence: TGCAGTGCTAGAGATGGGAGCGGGAGGTCTTTTGGGGAGACCCAGTACTTC. Translating it yields CSARDGSGRSFGETQYF.

In its sample, this clonotype was seen many times. The J gene is TRBJ2-2, the V gene TRBV28; D unresolved. Germline V lookup: CDR1 MDHEN, CDR2 SYDVKM. The CDR3 sequence is 13 residues long. The V end was cut by 6 bases, the J end by 1 base, with 6 bases between. CDR3 bases: TGTGCCAGCAGCTTACAGAACACCGGGGAGCTGTTTTTT. It codes for CASSLQNTGELFF.

This clonotype was detected only a few times. A read error may be the cause here, since a much bigger clone is one base away. The chain combines TRBV12-3 or TRBV12-4 with TRBJ2-7; D gene unclear. The CDR3 is 13 amino acids. Deletions cut 8 bases from V and 4 bases from J, with 15 bases between. In nucleotides, the CDR3 is TGTGCCAGCGGTTCCCCGCGGAGATACGAGCAGTACTTC. Translation gives CASGSPRRYEQYF.

This clonotype showed up many times. This rearrangement joins TRBV11-3 to TRBJ2-2, with no clear D. V was cut by 0 bases and J by 6 bases, with 8 bases left in between. CDR3 length: 14 residues. CDR1 is SGHNT and CDR2 is YENEEA in the germline V gene. CDR3 protein: CASSLEARSGELFF. DNA of the CDR3: TGTGCCAGCAGCTTAGAGGCTAGGTCCGGGGAGCTGTTTTTT. Variable domain in full (rest from reference TRBV11-3 and TRBJ2-2): EAGVVQSPRYKIIEKKQPVAFWCNPISGHNTLYWYLQNLGQGPELLIRYENEEAVDDSQLPKDRFSAERLKGVDSTLKIQPAELGDSAVYLCASSLEARSGELFFGEGSRLTVL.

This clonotype was counted many times. J is TRBJ1-6 and V is TRBV11-1, with D tentatively TRBD1 (5 bases). In germline, CDR1 is SGHAT, CDR2 FQDESV (reference sequence). The CDR3 has 13 amino acids. Trimming stripped 6 bases from V and 7 bases from J, with 10 bases between. CDR3 sequence reads: CASSGRANSPLHF. CDR3 DNA sequence: TGTGCCAGCAGTGGCAGGGCCAATTCACCCCTCCACTTT.

The table lists this clonotype with a few counts. This sequence joins TRBV6-5 and TRBJ2-3; perhaps D is TRBD1 or TRBD2 (5 bases each). CDR3 length equals 15 residues. The germline V gene encodes CDR1 MNHEY and CDR2 SVGAGI. Trimming pared 2 bases from V and 8 bases from J, leaving 17 bases between. The CDR3 nucleotides read TGTGCCAGCAGTTACGACAATGGGGTGGGGACTACGCAGTATTTT. Translation: CASSYDNGVGTTQYF.

This clonotype was seen ten or more times. The genes are TRBV18 and TRBJ2-5; 9 nucleotides line up with TRBD2. V lost 1 base to trimming and J lost 4 bases; unmatched junction nucleotides: 7. This CDR3 region has 16 residues. Looked up from germline, CDR1 is KGHSH and CDR2 is LQKENI. The CDR3 region is CASSPRVAGDRETQYF. The CDR3 DNA reads TGTGCCAGCTCACCACGGGTAGCGGGAGATCGAGAGACCCAGTACTTC. The whole variable domain, remainder taken from reference TRBV18 and TRBJ2-5, is NAGVMQNPRHLVRRRGQEARLRCSPMKGHSHVYWYRQLPEEGLKFMVYLQKENIIDESGMPKERFSAEFPKEGPSILRIQQVVRGDSAAYFCASSPRVAGDRETQYFGPGTRLLVL.

The rearrangement joins TRBV12-3 or TRBV12-4 to TRBJ1-1; D possibly corresponds to TRBD1 (5 bases). The CDR3 loop spans 12 amino acids. The germline V and J ends were trimmed by 6 bases and 4 bases, with 9 bases remaining between them. CDR3 sequence (DNA): TGTGCCAGCAGACTTAGGGGCACTGAAGCTTTCTTT. Encoded protein: CASRLRGTEAFF.

This clonotype occurred many times. The V gene is TRBV10-3, the J gene TRBJ1-6; D is unclear. Germline V CDR1 and CDR2: ENHRY, SYGVKD. This CDR3 is built from 15 residues. Trimming took off 0 bases at V and 5 bases at J, with 8 bases between the two ends. The CDR3 sequence: CAISESYQDNSPLHF. The DNA of the CDR3 is TGTGCCATCAGTGAGTCGTATCAGGATAATTCACCCCTCCACTTT.

About this clonotype: A clone one base away is much larger, so this may be a read error. This rearrangement joins TRBV10-3 to TRBJ2-7; 7 bases agree with TRBD2. V lost 0 bases and J lost 9; bases outside the gene matches: 8. CDR3 length: 14 amino acids. From germline, CDR1 is ENHRY and CDR2 SYGVKD. CDR3 loop: CAISESAGVKGQYF. Written as DNA, the CDR3 is TGTGCCATCAGTGAGTCTGCGGGAGTGAAAGGGCAGTACTTC.

This clonotype was counted many times. The chain uses TRBV30 and TRBJ2-7; tentatively, D is TRBD1 (5 bases). Between the trimmed V and J ends, which lost 4 bases and 2 bases, there was a span of 15 bases. CDR3 length equals 14 residues. Per the germline V gene, CDR1 is GTSNPN and CDR2 is SVGIG (reference sequence). DNA of the CDR3: TGTGCCTGGAAGGCGTCAGGGCTTCCCTACGAGCAGTACTTC. Amino acids: CAWKASGLPYEQYF. Based on the CDR3 plus reference TRBV30 and TRBJ2-7, the full variable domain is SQTIHQWPATLVQPVGSPLSLECTVEGTSNPNLYWYRQAAGRGLQLLFYSVGIGQISSEVPQNLSASRPQDRQFILSSKKLLLSDSGFYLCAWKASGLPYEQYFGPGTRLTVT.

This clonotype appeared many times. The genes are TRBV6-5 and TRBJ1-1; TRBD1 agrees at 8 bases. V trimming: 0 bases; J trimming: 5 bases; junction bases outside the gene matches: 5. Germline loops: CDR1 MNHEY, CDR2 SVGAGI. This CDR3 spans 15 amino acids. CDR3 sequence (DNA): TGTGCCAGCAGTTACTCGCCACAGGGGGTGACTGAAGCTTTCTTT. Translating gives CASSYSPQGVTEAFF.

This clonotype was counted ten times or more. V is TRBV15 and J is TRBJ2-3, with TRBD2 matching over 15 bases. Germline CDR1 is LNHNV and CDR2 is YYDKDF (reference sequence). The CDR3 totals 18 residues. Trimming cost V 3 bases and J 2 bases; bases outside gene matches: 6. Here the CDR3 reads CATSRERTSGRDTDTQYF. The CDR3 bases are TGTGCCACCAGCAGGGAGAGGACTAGCGGGAGGGACACAGATACGCAGTATTTT.

This clonotype came up a few times. The gene calls are TRBV10-2 and TRBJ2-7, with 12 bases fitting TRBD2. Germline CDR1 WSHSY, CDR2 SAAADI. J lost 2 bases, V lost 4 bases, and 3 bases had no gene match. CDR3 size: 15 residues. In nucleotides, the CDR3 is TGCGCCAGCAGTGTGACTAGCGGGAGAGCCTACGAGCAGTACTTC. This translates into CASSVTSGRAYEQYF.

V usage is TRBV5-4 and J usage is TRBJ1-2, with TRBD1 identical over 9 bases. Trimming cost V 4 bases and J 4 bases; bases outside gene matches: 11. The V gene's germline CDR1 is SGHNT and CDR2 YYREEE (reference sequence). This CDR3 comprises 16 residues. As DNA, the CDR3 is TGTGCCAGCAGCCCATTGAAGGGACAGGGACCCTATGGCTACACCTTC. Translation: CASSPLKGQGPYGYTF.

This clonotype has a handful of counts. V and J are TRBV19 and TRBJ1-5; no clear D gene. Germline V gene data show CDR1 as LNHDA and CDR2 as SQIVND (reference sequence). This CDR3 region has 16 residues. V was clipped by 3 bases and J by 6 bases, with 18 bases between them. CDR3 in DNA: TGTGCCAGTAGTATCACGTCAGTTAGGATTAGTCAGCCCCAGCATTTT. Its translation: CASSITSVRISQPQHF.

V usage is TRBV19 and J usage is TRBJ2-6; TRBD1 agrees at 7 bases. J was trimmed by 0 bases and V by 7 bases; bases with no gene match: 9. The CDR3 runs to 17 residues. CDR1 and CDR2 from the germline V gene are LNHDA and SQIVND (reference sequence). CDR3 region: CASTRGPVGSGANVLTF. The CDR3 DNA sequence: TGTGCCAGTACTAGGGGGCCCGTGGGCTCTGGGGCCAACGTCCTGACTTTC.